This T cell receptor (beta chain) was captured in a study of T cells in Graves' hyperthyroidism and ophthalmopathy. The wider study: Peripheral blood was acquired at first diagnosis, ahead of any therapy whatsoever.

This clonotype appeared a few times. This CDR3 has 13 residues. The V and J ends lost 10 bases and 4 bases, in that order; junction bases with no gene match: 5. The germline CDR1 and CDR2 sequences are SEHNR and FQNEAQ (reference sequence). From RNA transcripts, TCR beta CDR3 regions were amplified. The HTBI primer set was used in a first-round RT-PCR of the TCR CDR3. TCRdb independently ran MiXCR on the multiplex PCR reads; one entry per CDR3 protein. Of a few hundred thousand distinct CDR3 sequences in the sample, approximately 17% were seen once. J is TRBJ2-3 and V is TRBV7-9, with TRBD2 matching 10 bases. The receptor was isolated from a man aged 18 to 29 with Graves' ophthalmopathy. The material sequenced was blood. The CDR3 sequence is CAIPSGGPDTQYF. The CDR3 coding sequence is TGTGCCATACCTAGCGGGGGCCCAGATACGCAGTATTTT.